A single sample gave rise to the 15 T cell receptor beta chains below, sequenced in a study of T cell repertoires in cytomegalovirus infection. TCRdb independently ran MiXCR on the reads; one entry per CDR3 protein. The sample yields about 300,000 distinct CDR3 sequences, roughly a tenth seen once. Material: PBMCs. All receptors derive from a human donor in good health (CMV status not recorded). Some clones in this sample may be carry-over from other donors' samples.

The rearrangement uses TRBV20-1 and TRBJ1-3; no firm D call. The CDR3 runs 12 residues. The germline V gene has CDR1 DFQATT and CDR2 SNEGSKA (reference sequence). The V and J ends lost 6 bases and 0 bases respectively, with 6 bases between them. CDR3 DNA sequence: TGCAGTGCCCGAACCTCTGGAAACACCATATATTTT. Translating it yields CSARTSGNTIYF.

A few counts support this clonotype. The chain is built from TRBV6-6 and TRBJ1-5; D not certain. With 6 bases removed from V and 0 bases from J, the gap between germline ends came to 12 bases. The CDR3 sequence is 15 residues long. Germline lookup yields CDR1 MNHNY and CDR2 SVGAGI (reference sequence). CDR3 residues: CASSRTEFSNQPQHF. The CDR3 DNA follows: TGTGCCAGCAGCCGCACAGAATTTAGCAATCAGCCCCAGCATTTT.

The sample holds many counts of this clonotype. The chain employs TRBV7-6 and TRBJ2-7; 8 bases agree with TRBD2. The CDR3 covers 14 residues. V lost 0 bases and J lost 8; bases outside the gene matches: 6. Germline values: CDR1 SGHVS, CDR2 FNYEAQ. The CDR3 DNA is TGTGCCAGCAGCTTAGCGTTCAGCGGGGGAAAGCAGTACTTC. It specifies CASSLAFSGGKQYF.

This clonotype was seen only a few times. The chain recombines TRBV7-6 with TRBJ2-7, with 7 nucleotides matching TRBD2. The CDR3 consists of 14 residues. Looked up from germline, CDR1 is SGHVS and CDR2 is FNYEAQ. Unmatched junction bases numbered 2, after V lost 1 base and J lost 2 bases. For the CDR3, the DNA is TGTGCCAGCAGCTTAGGGGGGGGGGCCTACGAGCAGTACGTC. It yields the protein CASSLGGGAYEQYV.

Ten or more counts support this clonotype. The chain combines TRBV28 with TRBJ2-3, with D unclear. The CDR3 sequence is 14 residues long. Trimming took 7 bases from V and 6 from J, leaving 17 bases between them. Germline V lookup: CDR1 MDHEN, CDR2 SYDVKM. The CDR3, as DNA: TGTGCCAGCACCCCCCCGGCTCCCGGGGATACGCAGTATTTT. Translation gives CASTPPAPGDTQYF.

This clonotype was seen ten or more times. The J gene is TRBJ1-2, the V gene TRBV7-9; D is uncertain. Germline CDR1 reads SEHNR; CDR2 reads FQNEAQ (reference sequence). The CDR3 is 15 amino acids. Between the trimmed V and J ends, which lost 4 bases and 0 bases, there was a span of 12 bases. CDR3 coding DNA: TGTGCCAGCAGCTCTTCGCGGCTATCTAACTATGGCTACACCTTC. As protein: CASSSSRLSNYGYTF.

The gene calls are TRBV5-5 and TRBJ2-2, with 8 bases that match TRBD1. V lost 4 bases to trimming and J lost 5 bases; unmatched junction nucleotides: 10. The CDR3 has 16 amino acids. Germline V CDR1 and CDR2: SGHKS, YYEKEE (reference sequence). The CDR3 DNA reads TGTGCCAGCAGCCCCCGGGCAGGGGGCTGGACCGGGGAGCTGTTTTTT. This encodes CASSPRAGGWTGELFF.

This clonotype has only a few counts. The gene calls are TRBV29-1 and TRBJ2-5; 8 bases match TRBD2. CDR1 and CDR2 (germline): SQVTM, ANQGSEA. Unmatched junction bases numbered 13, after V lost 2 bases and J lost 5 bases. The CDR3 length is 16 residues. As DNA, the CDR3 is TGCAGCGTTGAATCCCCCGAGCGGGGGCCGGGGGAGACCCAGTACTTC. It translates to CSVESPERGPGETQYF. Supplemented by reference TRBV29-1 and TRBJ2-5, the full variable domain reads SAVISQKPSRDICQRGTSLTIQCQVDSQVTMMFWYRQQPGQSLTLIATANQGSEATYESGFVIDKFPISRPNLTFSTLTVSNMSPEDSSIYLCSVESPERGPGETQYFGPGTRLLVL.

This clonotype was counted ten times or more. This chain links TRBV28 with TRBJ2-7, with 7 nucleotides matching TRBD1. Germline CDR1 reads MDHEN; CDR2 reads SYDVKM. Germline trimming cut 8 bases from V and 3 bases from J; bases unmatched to any gene: 7. The CDR3 runs 13 residues. DNA of the CDR3: TGTGCCAGCCCTAAGGACAGGCTCTACGAGCAGTACGTC. Translation gives CASPKDRLYEQYV.

This clonotype was detected only a few times. V is TRBV19 and J is TRBJ1-2; D possibly corresponds to TRBD1 (5 bases). The germline V gene encodes CDR1 LNHDA and CDR2 SQIVND (reference sequence). Between the trimmed V and J ends, which lost 7 bases and 8 bases, there was a span of 20 bases. The CDR3 has 14 residues. The chain's CDR3 is CASTQGWATGGYTF. CDR3 DNA sequence: TGTGCCAGTACCCAGGGTTGGGCAACGGGCGGCTACACCTTC.

This clonotype was detected many times. The chain carries TRBV20-1 and TRBJ2-6; D call uncertain. Trimming stripped 5 bases from V and 0 bases from J, with 11 bases between. The germline V gene encodes CDR1 DFQATT and CDR2 SNEGSKA (reference sequence). The CDR3 contains 15 residues. The CDR3 reads CSAPQALSGANVLTF. In nucleotides, the CDR3 is TGCAGTGCTCCGCAGGCGCTCTCTGGGGCCAACGTCCTGACTTTC.

This clonotype was seen repeatedly, ten times or more. CDR3 sequence reads: CASRTGGNTGELFF. CDR3 in DNA: TGTGCCAGCCGCACGGGGGGGAACACCGGGGAGCTGTTTTTT. The V and J genes are TRBV6-5 and TRBJ2-2; TRBD2 aligns across 7 bases. Germline V gene data show CDR1 as MNHEY and CDR2 as SVGAGI. Losses at the gene ends were 8 bases for V and 1 base for J; bases not matched to a gene: 4. CDR3 length equals 14 residues.

This clonotype occurred many times. The V and J genes are TRBV28 and TRBJ1-3, with unresolved D. The CDR3 runs to 14 residues. CDR1 and CDR2 from the germline V gene are MDHEN and SYDVKM. Trimming took 7 bases from V and 0 from J, leaving 10 bases between them. DNA of the CDR3: TGTGCCAGCACAGAGGGCAACTCTGGAAACACCATATATTTT. Protein product: CASTEGNSGNTIYF. Filled out from reference TRBV28 and TRBJ1-3, the complete variable domain reads DVKVTQSSRYLVKRTGEKVFLECVQDMDHENMFWYRQDPGLGLRLIYFSYDVKMKEKGDIPEGYSVSREKKERFSLILESASTNQTSMYLCASTEGNSGNTIYFGEGSWLTVV.

The chain links TRBV3-1 to TRBJ1-4; TRBD1 aligns across 7 bases. The CDR3 is 16 residues long. Germline V gene data show CDR1 as LGHDT and CDR2 as YNNKEL (reference sequence). V shed 0 bases and J 5 bases; nucleotides not matched to a gene: 6. The CDR3 region is CASSQEMNRGNEKLFF. The CDR3 DNA reads as TGTGCCAGCAGCCAAGAAATGAACAGGGGAAATGAAAAACTGTTTTTT.

This clonotype was recorded many times. V and J are TRBV12-3 or TRBV12-4 and TRBJ1-4; no definite D call. The CDR3 is 14 amino acids. V gave up 7 bases and J gave up 12 bases, with 21 bases separating them. CDR3 nucleotide sequence: TGTGCCAGCACCGACCACTTCACCCGGGCCGAACTGTTTTTT. Residues: CASTDHFTRAELFF.